The 15 T cell receptor beta chains presented below share a single source sample, sequenced in a study of blood T cell repertoires in COVID-19. Profiling relied on immunoSEQ multiplex PCR, and the TCRdb table lists in-frame clones only, not all of them. This table has approximately 210,000 clones, about nine tenths appearing once. Input material: PBMCs or T cells enriched from blood (not recorded which). The receptor source for this set is a man in his thirties or forties in a cohort exposed to, infected with or recovered from COVID-19 (not recorded which).

Only one count was recorded for this clone. The rearrangement uses TRBV7-3 and TRBJ2-2, with a possible D match to TRBD2 (5 bases). Trimming shortened V by 3 bases and J by 0 bases, and 20 bases separated the two germline ends. Germline lookup yields CDR1 SGHTA and CDR2 FQGTGA. The CDR3 runs to 19 residues. The DNA for the CDR3 is TGTGCCAGCAGCTTTCGGCCGAGTGGCAGGACTCCGAACACCGGGGAGCTGTTTTTT. This gives the protein CASSFRPSGRTPNTGELFF.

The chain employs TRBV20-1 and TRBJ1-1; D ambiguous. Germline V CDR1 and CDR2: DFQATT, SNEGSKA (reference sequence). Trimming removed 6 bases from V and 1 base from J, with 6 bases in between. The CDR3 consists of 11 residues. CDR3 in amino acids: CSAPRNTEAFF. The CDR3 region has the DNA TGCAGTGCCCCGAGGAACACTGAAGCTTTCTTT.

The chain links TRBV11-2 to TRBJ2-6, with TRBD2 matching 12 bases. Trimming took 3 bases from V and 1 from J; bases not matched to a gene: 1. The CDR3 contains 17 residues. The germline gives CDR1 SGHAT, CDR2 FQNNGV. CDR3 nucleotide sequence: TGTGCCAGCAGCTTCCTAGCGGGAGGGTCTGGGGCCAACGTCCTGACTTTC. Residues: CASSFLAGGSGANVLTF.

The chain carries TRBV10-3 and TRBJ1-1; a possible D gene is TRBD1 (6 bases). This CDR3 is built from 15 residues. The V gene's germline CDR1 is ENHRY and CDR2 SYGVKD. The V and J ends lost 5 bases and 1 base respectively, with 14 bases between them. The DNA for the CDR3 is TGTGCCATCAGTATTTCGGGGGGCAGGAACACTGAAGCTTTCTTT. Translation gives CAISISGGRNTEAFF.

The rearrangement links TRBV7-2 to TRBJ2-1; 9 bases line up with TRBD2. V shed 5 bases and J 8 bases; nucleotides not matched to a gene: 7. The CDR3 runs 14 residues. Germline V CDR1 and CDR2: SGHTA, FQGNSA. For the CDR3, the DNA is TGTGCCAGCAGCCGTAGCGGGAGTAGCGATGAGCAGTTCTTC. Translated, it gives CASSRSGSSDEQFF.

This chain joins TRBV5-4 and TRBJ2-4, with 8 bases fitting TRBD1. Germline CDR1 reads SGHNT; CDR2 reads YYREEE (reference sequence). V gave up 3 bases and J gave up 0 bases; unmatched junction bases: 8. The CDR3 is 17 amino acids. CDR3 DNA: TGTGCCAGCAGCTATCGGACAGGGTCGCTAGCCAAAAACATTCAGTACTTC. It translates to CASSYRTGSLAKNIQYF. The complete variable domain, with remaining parts taken from reference TRBV5-4 and TRBJ2-4, reads ETGVTQSPTHLIKTRGQQVTLRCSSQSGHNTVSWYQQALGQGPQFIFQYYREEENGRGNFPPRFSGLQFPNYSSELNVNALELDDSALYLCASSYRTGSLAKNIQYFGAGTRLSVL.

The chain carries TRBV4-1 and TRBJ2-1; 11 nucleotides line up with TRBD2. Losses at the gene ends were 4 bases for V and 7 bases for J; bases not matched to a gene: 9. The CDR3 totals 16 residues. Germline V CDR1 and CDR2: MGHRA, YSYEKL. CDR3 DNA sequence: TGCGCCAGCAGCCTTACGACTAGCGGGATCTCTAATGAGCAGTTCTTC. It is translated as CASSLTTSGISNEQFF.

The chain couples TRBV25-1 to TRBJ1-1; D uncertain. CDR3 size: 14 residues. Germline CDR1 and CDR2: MGHDK and SYGVNS. V lost 6 bases, J lost 0 bases, and 11 bases lay in between. The CDR3 spells CASSREALNTEAFF. Here the CDR3 DNA reads TGTGCCAGCAGCCGTGAGGCATTGAACACTGAAGCTTTCTTT.

This clone was detected only a few times. The rearrangement joins TRBV5-1 to TRBJ1-2; 11 nucleotides match TRBD1. Trimming cost V 3 bases and J 4 bases; bases outside gene matches: 8. The germline V gene has CDR1 SGHRS and CDR2 YFSETQ. CDR3 length equals 16 residues. CDR3 nucleotide sequence: TGCGCCAGCAGCTCAGCTGGGACAGGGGGAGTCTATGGCTACACCTTC. Amino acids: CASSSAGTGGVYGYTF.

CDR3 region: CASSLAPTRWPAEQYF. For the CDR3, the DNA is TGTGCCAGCAGCTTGGCCCCGACACGTTGGCCTGCCGAGCAGTACTTC. V gene TRBV5-5 combines with J gene TRBJ2-7; D is undetermined. Germline V gives CDR1 SGHKS, CDR2 YYEKEE (reference sequence). V was cut by 0 bases and J by 6 bases, with 19 bases left in between. There are 16 residues in the CDR3.

The chain links TRBV15 to TRBJ2-7; D might be TRBD2 (5 bases). Germline lookup yields CDR1 LNHNV and CDR2 YYDKDF (reference sequence). The germline V and J ends were trimmed by 1 base and 3 bases, with 13 bases remaining between them. CDR3 size: 15 residues. The CDR3 reads CATSRVGRGDYEQYF. Here the CDR3 DNA reads TGTGCCACCAGCAGAGTTGGACGGGGAGACTACGAGCAGTACTTC.

The gene calls are TRBV7-2 and TRBJ2-7; 9 bases fit TRBD2. V shed 3 bases, J shed 10 bases, and the junction held 7 bases outside the gene matches. This CDR3 has 13 residues. The V gene's germline CDR1 is SGHTA and CDR2 FQGNSA. The CDR3 sequence is CASSLGLADFQYF. The CDR3 region has the DNA TGTGCCAGCAGCTTGGGACTAGCTGACTTTCAGTACTTC.

The V gene is TRBV27, the J gene TRBJ2-2; D is perhaps TRBD2 (7 bases). Germline CDR1 is MNHEY and CDR2 is SMNVEV (reference sequence). The CDR3 consists of 23 residues. With 3 bases removed from V and 0 bases from J, the gap between germline ends came to 32 bases. CDR3 DNA: TGTGCCAGCAGTTTTGCGGGGGCGGTGGATCTCGTCTATTCAAGGGCGAACACCGGGGAGCTGTTTTTT. It translates to CASSFAGAVDLVYSRANTGELFF.

For the CDR3, the DNA is TGTGCCAGCAGTTTACCTGTTTCCGGGGAGCTGTTTTTT. Amino acid sequence: CASSLPVSGELFF. This sequence joins TRBV28 and TRBJ2-2; no reliable D call. Deletions cut 2 bases from V and 6 bases from J, with 7 bases between. This CDR3 region has 13 residues. Germline V lookup: CDR1 MDHEN, CDR2 SYDVKM.

The J gene is TRBJ1-2, the V gene TRBV28; the match to TRBD1 covers 7 bases. From germline, CDR1 is MDHEN and CDR2 SYDVKM. V was clipped by 6 bases and J by 0 bases; unmatched bases: 7. This CDR3 comprises 15 residues. The CDR3 reads CASRKTGTANYGYTF. CDR3 nucleotide sequence: TGTGCCAGCAGGAAAACCGGGACAGCTAACTATGGCTACACCTTC.